Shown below are 18 T cell receptor beta chains from a single sample sequenced in a study of spatial heterogeneity in lung cancer (dated by TCRdb to about 2019). The time point label here, explained by the study, means: sample taken at primary tumor resection. Library construction relied on 5' RACE. Sequencing was carried out with a NextSeq 500. TCRdb reprocessing: public reads trimmed at Q25 with fastp, clones called with MiXCR, in-frame beta chains kept. Each record represents a unique CDR3 protein, reported with the most common genes and DNA among its rows. For this sample the table gives under 25,000 distinct CDR3 sequences, of which about 7.6% were detected only once. The ten largest clones represent around an eighth of the sample. The sequencing here drew on PBMCs, taken at surgery. The source is a male donor with early-stage non-small cell lung cancer.

This clonotype was found many times. The chain is built from TRBV11-2 and TRBJ1-1; D is unresolved. This CDR3 is 13 amino acids long. V shed 3 bases and J shed 6 bases, with 11 bases lying between them. Germline CDR1 reads SGHAT; CDR2 reads FQNNGV. The CDR3 DNA follows: TGTGCCAGCAGCTTGAACAGCTGGGCTGAAGCTTTCTTT. Its protein product is CASSLNSWAEAFF.

This clonotype was detected ten times or more. The rearrangement joins TRBV5-1 to TRBJ2-5, with D possibly TRBD1 on 5 matching bases. The V end lost 0 bases, the J end lost 1 base, and 7 bases lay between the germline ends. Germline V lookup: CDR1 SGHRS, CDR2 YFSETQ. The CDR3 runs 14 residues. The CDR3 DNA follows: TGCGCCAGCAGCTTGGGAGACAGCCAAGAGACCCAGTACTTC. The encoded protein is CASSLGDSQETQYF. Filled out from reference TRBV5-1 and TRBJ2-5, the complete variable domain reads KAGVTQTPRYLIKTRGQQVTLSCSPISGHRSVSWYQQTPGQGLQFLFEYFSETQRNKGNFPGRFSGRQFSNSRSEMNVSTLELGDSALYLCASSLGDSQETQYFGPGTRLLVL.

This clonotype was counted many times. The chain combines TRBV5-4 with TRBJ2-1; 12 nucleotides line up with TRBD1. In germline, CDR1 is SGHNT, CDR2 YYREEE (reference sequence). Trimming cost V 4 bases and J 9 bases; bases outside gene matches: 8. The CDR3 length is 15 residues. In DNA, the CDR3 is TGTGCCAGCAGCCCACCGGGACAGGGGGCAGGTGAGCAGTTCTTC. This codes for CASSPPGQGAGEQFF.

This clonotype has more than one count but fewer than ten. The V call is TRBV6-4, the J call TRBJ2-2; 12 bases align to TRBD2. Germline lookup yields CDR1 MRHNA and CDR2 SNTAGT. V gave up 7 bases and J gave up 5 bases; unmatched junction bases: 8. This CDR3 region has 16 residues. CDR3 sequence reads: CASMRTSGDGTGELFF. CDR3 bases: TGTGCCAGCATGCGGACTAGCGGGGACGGGACCGGGGAGCTGTTTTTT.

This clonotype was observed at least ten times. This rearrangement joins TRBV2 to TRBJ1-6; no reliable D call. Per the germline V gene, CDR1 is SNHLY and CDR2 is FYNNEI. CDR3 length: 16 amino acids. Trimming removed 7 bases at V and 0 bases at J, with 13 bases between. CDR3 DNA sequence: TGTGCCAGCACCATCTCGATGCGCTCCTATAATTCACCCCTCCACTTT. Translation gives CASTISMRSYNSPLHF. The whole variable domain, remainder taken from reference TRBV2 and TRBJ1-6, is EPEVTQTPSHQVTQMGQEVILRCVPISNHLYFYWYRQILGQKVEFLVSFYNNEISEKSEIFDDQFSVERPDGSNFTLKIRSTKLEDSAMYFCASTISMRSYNSPLHFGNGTRLTVT.

This clonotype was observed a few times. This sequence joins TRBV5-5 and TRBJ1-5; D is unclear. Per the germline V gene, CDR1 is SGHKS and CDR2 is YYEKEE (reference sequence). V was cut by 0 bases and J by 0 bases, with 10 bases left in between. The CDR3 is 16 residues long. In DNA form, the CDR3 reads TGTGCCAGCAGCTTGGGAAATGGTTATAGCAATCAGCCCCAGCATTTT. It is translated as CASSLGNGYSNQPQHF.

This clonotype was detected a few times. The chain couples TRBV14 to TRBJ2-2; no firm D call. Germline loops: CDR1 SGHDN, CDR2 FVKESK. Trimming cost V 0 bases and J 3 bases, with 5 bases left between them. This CDR3 has 14 amino acids. DNA for the CDR3: TGTGCCAGCAGCCAAGATCGGTACACCGGGGAGCTGTTTTTT. It is translated as CASSQDRYTGELFF.

This clonotype was observed a handful of times. The chain links TRBV7-2 to TRBJ1-6; weak D call: TRBD1 (6 bases). Trimming cost V 3 bases and J 5 bases, with 11 bases left between them. The CDR3 totals 15 residues. Germline CDR1 reads SGHTA; CDR2 reads FQGNSA. The CDR3 is CASSFQGRNNSPLHF. The CDR3 DNA follows: TGTGCCAGCAGCTTCCAGGGGAGGAATAATTCACCCCTCCACTTT. The whole variable domain, remainder taken from reference TRBV7-2 and TRBJ1-6, is GAGVSQSPSNKVTEKGKDVELRCDPISGHTALYWYRQSLGQGLEFLIYFQGNSAPDKSGLPSDRFSAERTGGSVSTLTIQRTQQEDSAVYLCASSFQGRNNSPLHFGNGTRLTVT.

Many counts were recorded for this clonotype. The genes are TRBV20-1 and TRBJ2-7; weak D call: TRBD2 (6 bases). Looked up from germline, CDR1 is DFQATT and CDR2 is SNEGSKA (reference sequence). Deletions cut 0 bases from V and 0 bases from J, with 9 bases between. The CDR3 is made up of 14 amino acids. CDR3 sequence: CSARDGSPSYEQYF. DNA of the CDR3: TGCAGTGCTAGAGACGGGAGTCCCTCCTACGAGCAGTACTTC.

This clonotype was detected many times. The V and J genes are TRBV28 and TRBJ1-2; 8 positions match TRBD1. The CDR3 is 16 residues long. The V and J ends lost 5 bases and 4 bases, in that order; junction bases with no gene match: 12. Germline V lookup: CDR1 MDHEN, CDR2 SYDVKM. The CDR3 loop is CASSGTRADRVYGYTF. As DNA, the CDR3 is TGTGCCAGCAGTGGGACGAGGGCGGACAGGGTCTATGGCTACACCTTC.

This clonotype was observed at least ten times. This chain uses TRBV6-1 with TRBJ1-1; 7 bases are a match to TRBD1. Trimming cost V 8 bases and J 8 bases; bases outside gene matches: 11. The CDR3 is 13 residues long. Germline CDR1 MNHNS, CDR2 SASEGT. In DNA, the CDR3 is TGTGCCAGCGGCGAACCAACGGGACAGGAAGCTTTCTTT. Protein sequence: CASGEPTGQEAFF.

The sample holds a few counts of this clonotype. The chain links TRBV10-3 to TRBJ2-7; TRBD1 matches 9 bases. The CDR3 totals 16 residues. Trimming at V came to 5 bases and at J to 4 bases, leaving 12 bases not matched to a gene. Germline loops: CDR1 ENHRY, CDR2 SYGVKD. The CDR3 DNA reads TGTGCCATCAGTCCAGAACCGGGACAGGGTTCTTACGAGCAGTACTTC. This translates into CAISPEPGQGSYEQYF.

The rearrangement joins TRBV6-5 to TRBJ2-2; D is perhaps TRBD2 (5 bases). From germline, CDR1 is MNHEY and CDR2 SVGAGI. V lost 2 bases and J 5 bases, leaving 6 bases between the germline ends. The length of the CDR3 is 13 residues. The CDR3 DNA reads as TGTGCCAGCAGTTACCCGGGAACCGGGGAGCTGTTTTTT. Translated, it gives CASSYPGTGELFF.

This clonotype came up many times. This chain uses TRBV27 with TRBJ2-1; no firm D call. This CDR3 spans 12 amino acids. V gave up 10 bases and J gave up 0 bases, with 7 bases separating them. Germline CDR1 and CDR2: MNHEY and SMNVEV (reference sequence). The CDR3 protein is CATQSSYNEQFF. The DNA of the CDR3 is TGTGCCACTCAAAGCTCCTACAATGAGCAGTTCTTC.

This clonotype was found many times. Here the CDR3 DNA reads TGCGCCAGCAGCTTAGGAGGGTTTAGGACTGAAGCTTTCTTT. Translating it yields CASSLGGFRTEAFF. This chain uses TRBV5-1 with TRBJ1-1; D remains ambiguous. CDR3 length: 14 amino acids. V gave up 2 bases and J gave up 5 bases, with 13 bases separating them. CDR1 and CDR2 (germline): SGHRS, YFSETQ.

This clonotype was picked up many times. J is TRBJ1-1 and V is TRBV5-1, with D uncertain. The CDR3 is 15 residues long. V was pared by 3 bases and J by 0 bases, with 12 bases between. Germline-derived CDR1 and CDR2 are SGHRS and YFSETQ. The CDR3 nucleotides are TGCGCCAGCAGCTCGGGAACCTTTCTGAACACTGAAGCTTTCTTT. Its protein product is CASSSGTFLNTEAFF.

This clonotype has at least ten counts. The rearrangement links TRBV24-1 to TRBJ2-7, with D unclear. Per germline, CDR1 KGHDR and CDR2 SFDVKD. The CDR3 is made up of 8 amino acids. This CDR3 is CPPGEQYV. In DNA form, the CDR3 reads TGTCCCCCAGGCGAGCAGTACGTC.

This clonotype came up many times. The chain carries TRBV25-1 and TRBJ2-1; D might be TRBD1 or TRBD2, each matching 6 bases. V lost 3 bases to trimming and J lost 14 bases, with 11 bases between them. This CDR3 region has 11 residues. The germline V gene encodes CDR1 MGHDK and CDR2 SYGVNS. For the CDR3, the DNA is TGTGCCAGCAGTGATAACAGGGAGGAGTTCTTC. Its protein product is CASSDNREEFF.